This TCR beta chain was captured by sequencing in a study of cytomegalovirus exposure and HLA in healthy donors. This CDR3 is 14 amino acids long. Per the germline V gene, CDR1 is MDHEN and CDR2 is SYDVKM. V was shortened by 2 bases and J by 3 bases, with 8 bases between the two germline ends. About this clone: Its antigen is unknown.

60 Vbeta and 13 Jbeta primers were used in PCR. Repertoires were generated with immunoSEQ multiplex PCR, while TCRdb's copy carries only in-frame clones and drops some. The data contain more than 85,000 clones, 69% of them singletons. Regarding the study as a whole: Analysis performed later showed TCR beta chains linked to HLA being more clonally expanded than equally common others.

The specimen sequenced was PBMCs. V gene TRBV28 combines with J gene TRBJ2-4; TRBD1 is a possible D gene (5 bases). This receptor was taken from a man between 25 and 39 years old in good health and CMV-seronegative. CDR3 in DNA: TGTGCCAGCAGTTTAACAGGTTTCAAAAACATTCAGTACTTC. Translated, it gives CASSLTGFKNIQYF.